This entry describes one T cell receptor (beta chain). The sample is drawn from a study of blood T cell repertoires in COVID-19. Study-level background: Italy, Spain and the United States were the sources of the convalescent and acute COVID-19 samples.

CDR1 and CDR2 from the germline V gene are SEHNR and FQNEAQ (reference sequence). The CDR3 consists of 14 residues. The ends were cut back, 5 bases at V and 3 bases at J, with 11 bases in the middle. Authors' analysis steps: By means of reference gene primer amplification, nucleated cell counts were estimated. Produced via immunoSEQ multiplex PCR; TCRdb's table is partial and in-frame only. V and J calls and clone size are those listed in that table; D and trimming were worked out from the DNA. The sample lists some 420,000 clones; 80% to 90% were seen once. The chain links TRBV7-9 to TRBJ2-4; tentative D call: TRBD2 (6 bases). This clonotype was sampled from a man between 25 and 39 years old who had recovered from COVID-19. Sequencing was done on a sample of PBMCs or T cells enriched from blood (not recorded which). CDR3 DNA: TGTGCCAGCAGCGGAAGGGGACTCAAAAACATTCAGTACTTC. It codes for CASSGRGLKNIQYF. The full variable domain, in which reference TRBV7-9 and TRBJ2-4 provide the parts outside the CDR3, is DTGVSQNPRHKITKRGQNVTFRCDPISEHNRLYWYRQTLGQGPEFLTYFQNEAQLEKSRLLSDRFSAERPKGSFSTLEIQRTEQGDSAMYLCASSGRGLKNIQYFGAGTRLSVL.